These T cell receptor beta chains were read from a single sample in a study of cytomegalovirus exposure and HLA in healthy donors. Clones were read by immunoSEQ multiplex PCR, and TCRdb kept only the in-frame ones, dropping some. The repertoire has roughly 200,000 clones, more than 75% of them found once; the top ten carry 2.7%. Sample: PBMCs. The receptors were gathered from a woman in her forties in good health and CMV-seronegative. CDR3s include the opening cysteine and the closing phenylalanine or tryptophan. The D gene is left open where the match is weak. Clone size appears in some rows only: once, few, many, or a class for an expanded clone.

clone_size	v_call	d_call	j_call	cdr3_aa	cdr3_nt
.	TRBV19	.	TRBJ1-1	CASSIGPGRDVEAFF	TGTGCCAGTAGTATAGGCCCGGGAAGGGATGTGGAAGCTTTCTTT
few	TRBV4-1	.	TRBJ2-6	CASSQGGTRSGANVLTF	TGCGCCAGCAGCCAAGGTGGTACGCGATCTGGGGCCAACGTCCTGACTTTC
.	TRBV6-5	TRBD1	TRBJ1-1	CASRQQGTNTEAFF	TGTGCCAGCAGACAACAGGGGACCAACACTGAAGCTTTCTTT
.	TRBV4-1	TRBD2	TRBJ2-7	CASSPSAGAPYEQYF	TGCGCCAGCAGCCCCTCAGCGGGAGCCCCCTACGAGCAGTACTTC
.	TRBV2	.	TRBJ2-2	CASRDKTRLTGELFF	TGTGCCAGCAGGGACAAGACTAGACTGACCGGGGAGCTGTTTTTT
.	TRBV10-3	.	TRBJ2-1	CAISGSSSYNEQFF	TGTGCCATCAGTGGGTCTAGCTCCTACAATGAGCAGTTCTTC
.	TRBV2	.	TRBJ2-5	CASSEEGAGTGEAQYF	TGTGCCAGCAGTGAGGAGGGAGCGGGGACAGGAGAGGCCCAGTACTTC
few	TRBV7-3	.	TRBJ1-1	CASSLSPAGAEAFF	TGTGCCAGCAGCTTATCTCCGGCAGGTGCTGAAGCTTTCTTT
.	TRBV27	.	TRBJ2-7	CASSLQGIGEQYF	TGTGCCAGCAGTTTACAGGGGATCGGCGAGCAGTACTTC
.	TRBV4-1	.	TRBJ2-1	CASSQGLGGSGYNEQFF	TGCGCCAGCAGCCAAGGCCTAGGGGGAAGCGGCTACAATGAGCAGTTCTTC
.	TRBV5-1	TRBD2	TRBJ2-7	CASSLGAGNGEQYF	TGCGCCAGCAGCTTGGGAGCGGGGAACGGCGAGCAGTACTTC
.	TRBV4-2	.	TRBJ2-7	CASSQDVPSSPF	TGTGCCAGCAGCCAAGATGTTCCGTCTAGTCCCTTC
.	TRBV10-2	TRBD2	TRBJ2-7	CASSESKASGRTYEQYF	TGCGCCAGCAGTGAGTCGAAGGCTAGCGGGAGAACCTACGAGCAGTACTTC
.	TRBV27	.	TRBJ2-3	CASSYERIRTDTQYF	TGTGCCAGCAGTTACGAGCGGATACGCACAGATACGCAGTATTTT
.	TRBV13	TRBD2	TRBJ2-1	CASSLAGGSGNEQFF	TGTGCCAGCAGCTTAGCGGGAGGATCGGGGAATGAGCAGTTCTTC
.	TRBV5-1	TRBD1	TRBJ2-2	CASSGQGDTGELFF	TGCGCCAGCAGCGGACAGGGTGACACCGGGGAGCTGTTTTTT
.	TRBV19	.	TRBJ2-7	CASSWGLGGEQYF	TGTGCCAGCTCCTGGGGACTTGGGGGCGAGCAGTACTTC
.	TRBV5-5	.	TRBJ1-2	CASSPTTGIYGYTF	TGTGCCAGCAGTCCTACGACAGGAATCTATGGCTACACCTTC
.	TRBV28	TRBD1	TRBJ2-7	CASNLGGQTYEQYF	TGTGCTAGCAACCTAGGGGGACAGACCTACGAGCAGTACTTC
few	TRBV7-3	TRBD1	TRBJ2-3	CASSSSGQGIDTQYF	TGTGCCAGCAGCTCTTCGGGACAGGGGATAGATACGCAGTATTTT
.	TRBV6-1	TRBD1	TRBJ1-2	CASRQLTGIYGYTF	TGTGCCAGCAGACAATTGACAGGGATATATGGCTACACCTTC
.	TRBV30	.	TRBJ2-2	CAWRGVTGELFF	TGTGCCTGGAGAGGGGTGACCGGGGAGCTGTTTTTT
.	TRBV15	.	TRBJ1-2	CATSRSEGSNYGYTF	TGTGCCACCAGCAGATCGGAGGGGAGTAACTATGGCTACACCTTC
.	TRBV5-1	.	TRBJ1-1	CASSFRTVPYPNTEAFF	TGCGCCAGCAGCTTCCGGACAGTACCCTACCCGAACACTGAAGCTTTCTTT
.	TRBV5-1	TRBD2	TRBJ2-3	CASSFIGGSVDTQYF	TGCGCCAGCAGCTTTATCGGCGGGAGTGTGGATACGCAGTATTTT
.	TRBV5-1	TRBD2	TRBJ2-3	CASSQRAGNTDTQYF	TGCGCCAGCAGCCAAAGAGCGGGGAACACAGATACGCAGTATTTT
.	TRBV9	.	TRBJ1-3	CASSVEGAAIGNTIYF	TGTGCCAGCAGCGTAGAAGGCGCGGCCATTGGAAACACCATATATTTT
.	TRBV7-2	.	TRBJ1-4	CASSLSGGLHEKLFF	TGTGCCAGCAGCTTATCGGGGGGACTACATGAAAAACTGTTTTTT